Listed below are T cell receptor beta chains from one sample, sequenced in a study of early stage breast cancer tumors. The table came from immunoSEQ multiplex PCR; TCRdb's copy has only in-frame clones and leaves some out. The sample consists of roughly 48,000 clones, roughly 84% of them appearing once. Sequenced material: blood. The receptor set was obtained from a person in their fifties or sixties with breast cancer. CDR3s include the opening cysteine and the closing phenylalanine or tryptophan. A D gene is named only where the DNA matches it firmly. Clone size, where shown, is once, few, many, or a class for clones that have expanded.

CASKGLGYNEQFF	TGTGCCAGCAAAGGGCTGGGTTACAATGAGCAGTTCTTC	.	TRBV2	.	TRBJ2-1
CASSLRLRVGETQYF	TGTGCCAGCAGCTTACGACTGAGGGTGGGAGAGACCCAGTACTTC	.	TRBV13	.	TRBJ2-5
CASSSSLGGYTF	TGTGCCAGCAGCTCCTCATTGGGGGGCTACACCTTC	.	TRBV7-2	.	TRBJ1-2
CASRPSTSGGVSSYNEQFF	TGTGCCAGCAGACCCTCGACTAGCGGGGGGGTCAGCTCCTACAATGAGCAGTTCTTC	TRBD2	TRBV28	.	TRBJ2-1
CASSPPSGGQETQYF	TGTGCCAGCTCACCACCGAGCGGGGGCCAAGAGACCCAGTACTTC	TRBD2	TRBV18	.	TRBJ2-5
CASSETGYGYTF	TGTGCCAGCAGTGAAACTGGGTATGGCTACACCTTC	.	TRBV2	.	TRBJ1-2
CASSTPGTGGAGEQYF	TGTGCCAGCAGCACTCCCGGGACAGGGGGCGCGGGGGAGCAGTACTTC	TRBD1	TRBV5-4	.	TRBJ2-7
CASSKDRGSNQPQHF	TGTGCCAGCAGCAAGGACAGGGGGAGCAATCAGCCCCAGCATTTT	TRBD1	TRBV2	.	TRBJ1-5
CASRPGQGADTQYF	TGTGCCAGCAGACCGGGACAGGGGGCAGATACGCAGTATTTT	TRBD1	TRBV19	.	TRBJ2-3
CASSPQGGARTDTQYF	TGTGCCAGCAGCCCACAGGGGGGGGCCCGCACAGATACGCAGTATTTT	.	TRBV7-8	medium-sized	TRBJ2-3
CASSLGQYEGKETQYF	TGCGCCAGCAGCTTGGGGCAGTACGAGGGTAAAGAGACCCAGTACTTC	.	TRBV5-1	medium-sized	TRBJ2-5
CASSSQNTEAFF	TGTGCCAGCAGCTCCCAGAACACTGAAGCTTTCTTT	.	TRBV25-1	.	TRBJ1-1
CASSLSSPGSNQPQHF	TGTGCCAGCAGCTTGAGCTCCCCCGGAAGCAATCAGCCCCAGCATTTT	.	TRBV5-5	.	TRBJ1-5
CAISPGLALPEQYF	TGTGCCATCAGTCCGGGACTAGCTCTCCCCGAGCAGTACTTC	TRBD2	TRBV10-3	.	TRBJ2-7
CAWSAEGGARQPQHF	TGTGCCTGGAGTGCTGAGGGGGGGGCGAGGCAGCCCCAGCATTTT	.	TRBV30	.	TRBJ1-5
CASSLGLAGRNEQFF	TGTGCCAGCAGCTTGGGACTAGCGGGGCGTAATGAGCAGTTCTTC	TRBD2	TRBV7-2	.	TRBJ2-1
CASSLGLAGAWGNIQYF	TGCGCCAGCAGCTTGGGCCTAGCGGGAGCCTGGGGAAACATTCAGTACTTC	TRBD2	TRBV5-1	.	TRBJ2-4
CASSASQGAFGNTIYF	TGTGCCAGCTCAGCGTCACAGGGGGCGTTTGGAAACACCATATATTTT	TRBD1	TRBV18	.	TRBJ1-3
CASSPGPRAQYF	TGTGCCAGCTCACCAGGCCCCAGGGCCCAGTACTTC	.	TRBV18	.	TRBJ2-5
CASSIETAGYNEQFF	TGTGCCAGTAGTATAGAGACAGCGGGTTACAATGAGCAGTTCTTC	.	TRBV19	.	TRBJ2-1
CASSVWEGRTDTQYF	TGTGCCAGCAGCGTATGGGAGGGGCGCACAGATACGCAGTATTTT	TRBD2	TRBV9	few	TRBJ2-3
CASGLFLESNTGELFF	TGTGCTAGTGGTTTGTTTCTAGAATCGAACACCGGGGAGCTGTTTTTT	.	TRBV12-5	few	TRBJ2-2
CASRTGGAYNEQFF	TGTGCCAGCAGGACAGGGGGCGCCTACAATGAGCAGTTCTTC	TRBD1	TRBV19	.	TRBJ2-1
CASSLDGSPYNEQFF	TGTGCCAGCAGCTTAGACGGGTCACCCTACAATGAGCAGTTCTTC	.	TRBV11-2	.	TRBJ2-1
CASSVARNTEAFF	TGTGCCAGCAGCGTGGCCAGGAACACTGAAGCTTTCTTT	.	TRBV9	.	TRBJ1-1
CASSSGTGASDTQYF	TGTGCCAGCAGTTCCGGGACAGGGGCATCAGATACGCAGTATTTT	TRBD1	TRBV2	.	TRBJ2-3
CAWSTHSTGEKLFF	TGTGCCTGGAGTACACACTCGACCGGCGAAAAACTGTTTTTT	.	TRBV30	few	TRBJ1-4
CASGLVGLISGNTIYF	TGTGCTAGTGGTTTGGTCGGGTTAATCTCTGGAAACACCATATATTTT	.	TRBV12-5	.	TRBJ1-3
CASSVQGSTGELFF	TGTGCCAGCAGCGTCCAGGGTAGCACCGGGGAGCTGTTTTTT	.	TRBV9	.	TRBJ2-2
CASSALAGRTNEQFF	TGCGCCAGCAGCGCACTAGCGGGGAGGACCAATGAGCAGTTCTTC	TRBD2	TRBV4-3	.	TRBJ2-1
CASSPNSREQPQHF	TGTGCCAGCTCACCAAATTCTAGGGAACAGCCCCAGCATTTT	.	TRBV18	.	TRBJ1-5
CASNPGSNTGELFF	TGTGCCAGCAACCCGGGGTCGAACACCGGGGAGCTGTTTTTT	.	TRBV2	.	TRBJ2-2
CASSLEWWLRGGETQYF	TGTGCCAGCAGCTTGGAGTGGTGGTTGCGTGGTGGGGAGACCCAGTACTTC	.	TRBV5-5	.	TRBJ2-5
CASSLLGQGASDTQYF	TGTGCCAGCAGCTTATTGGGACAGGGGGCGTCAGATACGCAGTATTTT	TRBD1	TRBV7-2	.	TRBJ2-3
CASSREDSDNSPLHF	TGTGCCAGCAGCAGAGAGGACTCCGATAATTCACCCCTCCACTTT	.	TRBV6-4	.	TRBJ1-6
CASSYSRGTRPGELFF	TGTGCCAGCAGTTACTCACGGGGCACCCGGCCCGGGGAGCTGTTTTTT	.	TRBV6-5	.	TRBJ2-2
CASSQDVRGGTSLRIGQEQYF	TGCGCCAGCAGCCAAGACGTTAGAGGAGGGACCTCGTTAAGGATCGGTCAAGAGCAGTACTTC	.	TRBV4-1	.	TRBJ2-7
CASTGGLGGNQPQHF	TGTGCCAGTACCGGTGGACTCGGGGGCAATCAGCCCCAGCATTTT	.	TRBV19	.	TRBJ1-5
CASSPRQGAYEQYF	TGTGCCAGCTCACCACGACAGGGGGCCTACGAGCAGTACTTC	TRBD1	TRBV18	.	TRBJ2-7
CASSRGAAFGYTF	TGTGCCAGCAGCAGAGGGGCTGCTTTTGGCTACACCTTC	.	TRBV7-3	.	TRBJ1-2
CASSKEGYSGNTIYF	TGTGCCAGCAGCAAAGAGGGGTACTCTGGAAACACCATATATTTT	.	TRBV11-2	.	TRBJ1-3
CASSVGTGVAGETQYF	TGTGCCAGCAGCGTAGGCACCGGGGTCGCGGGGGAGACCCAGTACTTC	.	TRBV9	.	TRBJ2-5
CASSLASWSTDTQYF	TGTGCCAGCAGTTTAGCCAGCTGGAGCACAGATACGCAGTATTTT	.	TRBV27	.	TRBJ2-3
CASSFSGNEKLFF	TGTGCCAGCAGCTTCTCCGGGAATGAAAAACTGTTTTTT	.	TRBV11-2	once	TRBJ1-4
CASSLGGRGSYEQYF	TGTGCCAGCAGTCTTGGCGGGAGGGGATCCTACGAGCAGTACTTC	TRBD2	TRBV6-5	.	TRBJ2-7
CASTWTFIYEQYF	TGTGCCAGCACCTGGACATTCATCTACGAGCAGTACTTC	.	TRBV2	.	TRBJ2-7
CASSEDGQPYQPQHF	TGTGCCAGCAGTGAAGACGGACAGCCCTATCAGCCCCAGCATTTT	.	TRBV2	.	TRBJ1-5
CASSRRSEDTQYF	TGTGCCAGCAGCCGGCGTTCCGAGGATACGCAGTATTTT	.	TRBV7-2	.	TRBJ2-3
CASSFGTGELFF	TGTGCCAGCAGTTTTGGCACCGGGGAGCTGTTTTTT	.	TRBV27	.	TRBJ2-2
CASSRTETQYF	TGTGCCAGCAGCCGAACAGAGACCCAGTACTTC	.	TRBV7-6	.	TRBJ2-5
CASSIGGRQSDTQYF	TGTGCCAGCAGCATAGGGGGGCGCCAATCAGATACGCAGTATTTT	.	TRBV7-2	once	TRBJ2-3
CASRRGGAYNEQFF	TGTGCCTCCCGGCGAGGGGGCGCCTACAATGAGCAGTTCTTC	TRBD1	TRBV27	.	TRBJ2-1
CAGGGLNTGELFF	TGTGCCGGCGGGGGCCTTAACACCGGGGAGCTGTTTTTT	.	TRBV7-2	.	TRBJ2-2
CASRTVSEAFF	TGTGCCAGCAGGACAGTTTCGGAAGCTTTCTTT	.	TRBV27	.	TRBJ1-1
CASSQDVRHGEQFF	TGCGCCAGCAGCCAAGATGTAAGACACGGTGAGCAGTTCTTC	.	TRBV4-3	.	TRBJ2-1
CASSQYAGARTGANVLTF	TGCGCCAGCAGTCAATACGCAGGTGCCCGGACTGGGGCCAACGTCCTGACTTTC	.	TRBV23-1	.	TRBJ2-6
CASSLPPAGGDGYTF	TGTGCCAGCAGTTTACCCCCGGCAGGGGGCGATGGCTACACCTTC	TRBD1	TRBV28	.	TRBJ1-2
CASSYTHLRTNTIYF	TGTGCCAGCAGTTACACTCACCTTAGGACAAACACCATATATTTT	.	TRBV6-5	.	TRBJ1-3